The 25 T cell receptor beta chains in this list originate from one sample, sequenced in a study of CD8 T cells in ankylosing spondylitis. Each CDR3 protein is one row after TCRdb ran MiXCR on the 5' RACE reads. The sample has more than 300,000 distinct CDR3 sequences, approximately 10% seen once. Material: blood, either unsorted or a sorted T cell fraction (not recorded which). The receptors were sampled from a female donor with ankylosing spondylitis or in good health (not recorded which).

This clonotype was observed a handful of times. The chain has TRBV14 and TRBJ1-2, with a possible D match to TRBD1 (6 bases). There are 15 residues in the CDR3. Germline V CDR1 and CDR2: SGHDN, FVKESK. Trimming took 0 bases from V and 7 from J, leaving 15 bases between them. CDR3 region: CASSQDRGDTGGYTF. CDR3 nucleotide sequence: TGTGCCAGCAGCCAAGATCGCGGGGACACAGGTGGCTACACCTTC.

This clonotype was seen more than once but under ten times. An end of the junction differs from the germline gene, which may be a read error. The V call is TRBV20-1, the J call TRBJ2-7; 11 nucleotides match TRBD2. The germline CDR1 and CDR2 sequences are DFQATT and SNEGSKA (reference sequence). The CDR3 spans 18 residues. The CDR3 coding sequence is TGCTGTGCTAGTGACCTAGCGGGGGGACCCTTATCCTCCTACGAGCAGTACTTC. Protein sequence: CCASDLAGGPLSSYEQYF.

This clonotype was seen ten or more times. This chain uses TRBV5-1 with TRBJ2-1, with 10 positions matching TRBD2. The J segment lost 4 bases and the V segment lost 3 bases, leaving 7 bases of the junction unmatched. The CDR3 runs to 16 residues. Germline assignment: CDR1 SGHRS and CDR2 YFSETQ. The CDR3 sequence is CASSSFSGGPYNEQFF. The DNA of the CDR3 is TGCGCCAGCAGCTCCTTTAGCGGGGGGCCTTACAATGAGCAGTTCTTC. Full variable domain (outside the CDR3, taken from reference TRBV5-1 and TRBJ2-1): KAGVTQTPRYLIKTRGQQVTLSCSPISGHRSVSWYQQTPGQGLQFLFEYFSETQRNKGNFPGRFSGRQFSNSRSEMNVSTLELGDSALYLCASSSFSGGPYNEQFFGPGTRLTVL.

Details on this clonotype: The CDR3 carries no conserved terminal phenylalanine or tryptophan, so it likely arises from a read error. The gene calls are TRBV10-3 and TRBJ2-1; TRBD1 agrees at 9 bases. V shed 6 bases, J shed 9 bases, and the junction held 12 bases outside the gene matches. The CDR3 totals 15 residues. Germline values: CDR1 ENHRY, CDR2 SYGVKD. The CDR3 is CAISGGQGSNSEQFL. The CDR3 DNA reads as TGTGCCATCAGCGGGGGACAGGGTAGTAATAGTGAGCAGTTCCTC.

The rearrangement uses TRBV18 and TRBJ2-1; 8 bases match TRBD1. After removal of 0 bases from V and 0 bases from J, the junction contained 4 bases not matched to a gene. Germline values: CDR1 KGHSH, CDR2 LQKENI. CDR3 length equals 17 residues. The CDR3 sequence: CASSPPVGTGSYNEQFF. In DNA, the CDR3 is TGTGCCAGCTCACCACCCGTTGGGACAGGCTCCTACAATGAGCAGTTCTTC.

This clonotype showed up many times. This chain uses TRBV20-1 with TRBJ2-1, with 7 bases matching TRBD1. V was pared by 3 bases and J by 0 bases, with 2 bases of the junction left unmatched. The CDR3 totals 14 residues. Germline lookup yields CDR1 DFQATT and CDR2 SNEGSKA (reference sequence). CDR3 sequence reads: CSASWDSSYNEQFF. DNA of the CDR3: TGCAGTGCTAGTTGGGACAGCTCCTACAATGAGCAGTTCTTC.

This clonotype was detected ten times or more. The chain employs TRBV4-3 and TRBJ2-7; D is unresolved. The CDR3 covers 14 residues. Per the germline V gene, CDR1 is LGHNA and CDR2 is YSLEER. V was trimmed by 1 base and J by 3 bases, leaving 10 bases between them. The DNA for the CDR3 is TGCGCCAGCAGCCAAGTGAGAACTGTCTACGAGCAGTACTTC. As protein: CASSQVRTVYEQYF.

The CDR3 coding sequence is TGTGCCAGCAGCTTAGGTTCTGGGGGGCGCAAAACTTTCTTT. Its translation: CASSLGSGGRKTFF. The rearrangement links TRBV11-2 to TRBJ1-1; the D gene is possibly TRBD1 (6 bases). Trimming left V 1 base short and J 12 bases short, with 18 bases between. The CDR3 has 14 residues. CDR1 and CDR2 from the germline V gene are SGHAT and FQNNGV.

The chain recombines TRBV6-1 with TRBJ2-7, with 11 bases aligning to TRBD1. The junction had 9 bases not matched to a gene; V was cut back by 7 bases and J by 4 bases. The CDR3 contains 15 residues. Germline V lookup: CDR1 MNHNS, CDR2 SASEGT. The CDR3 sequence: CASTDRGQGVYEQYF. As DNA, the CDR3 is TGTGCCAGCACCGATCGGGGACAGGGGGTATACGAGCAGTACTTC.

This clonotype has a count of ten or more. The chain combines TRBV12-3 or TRBV12-4 with TRBJ1-1; the D is unclear. This CDR3 contains 13 residues. V was pared by 7 bases and J by 1 base, with 10 bases between. CDR3 nucleotides: TGTGCCAGCAATAGAAAGGAGAACACTGAAGCTTTCTTT. It encodes CASNRKENTEAFF.

The rearrangement links TRBV27 to TRBJ1-4; no clear D gene. Germline V lookup: CDR1 MNHEY, CDR2 SMNVEV (reference sequence). V lost 6 bases, J lost 1 base, and 15 bases lay in between. The CDR3 extends over 16 amino acids. The CDR3 nucleotides read TGTGCCAGCAGCCCTGACCCGAGGGTAACTAATGAAAAACTGTTTTTT. Translation: CASSPDPRVTNEKLFF.

This clonotype was recorded many times. This sequence joins TRBV28 and TRBJ2-2; D may be TRBD1 (6 bases). Deletions cut 11 bases from V and 4 bases from J, with 14 bases between. The CDR3 is 13 residues long. Looked up from germline, CDR1 is MDHEN and CDR2 is SYDVKM. The CDR3 DNA reads as TGTGCCGGACGGACAGACCTCACCGGGGAGCTGTTTTTT. This encodes CAGRTDLTGELFF.

This chain joins TRBV13 and TRBJ2-4; D unresolved. The CDR3 has 15 amino acids. Germline CDR1 PRHDT, CDR2 FYEKMQ (reference sequence). The V and J ends lost 5 bases and 0 bases respectively, with 11 bases between them. The CDR3 loop is CASSHGPLAKNIQYF. The CDR3 DNA reads TGTGCCAGCAGCCACGGGCCTCTAGCCAAAAACATTCAGTACTTC.

This clonotype was seen at least ten times. The chain couples TRBV20-1 to TRBJ1-5, with TRBD1 as a possible D gene (5 bases). Trimming took off 7 bases at V and 1 base at J, with 14 bases between the two ends. The CDR3 is made up of 14 amino acids. Germline V CDR1 and CDR2: DFQATT, SNEGSKA (reference sequence). DNA for the CDR3: TGCAGTGTCCTCGGGACCTTAAGCAATCAGCCCCAGCATTTT. This sequence encodes CSVLGTLSNQPQHF.

On this clonotype itself: At one of its ends the junction is not consistent with the germline gene, which may arise from a read error. V and J are TRBV10-2 and TRBJ1-2; D is ambiguous. This CDR3 comprises 13 residues. Germline-derived CDR1 and CDR2 are WSHSY and SAAADI. The CDR3 DNA reads as TGCCCCAGCAGTGAGATACCTAACTATGGCTACACCTTC. As protein: CPSSEIPNYGYTF.

Only a few counts were recorded for this clonotype. V is TRBV15 and J is TRBJ2-1; TRBD2 matches 8 bases. Germline CDR1 and CDR2: LNHNV and YYDKDF (reference sequence). The CDR3 spans 15 residues. The V and J ends lost 7 bases and 5 bases, in that order; junction bases with no gene match: 10. CDR3 loop: CATNFLAGPDNEQFF. The CDR3 nucleotides read TGTGCCACCAACTTCTTAGCGGGACCCGACAATGAGCAGTTCTTC.

This chain joins TRBV20-1 and TRBJ2-7; perhaps TRBD2 as D (6 bases). The CDR3 is 14 amino acids. With 1 base removed from V and 7 bases from J, the gap between germline ends came to 17 bases. Germline V gives CDR1 DFQATT, CDR2 SNEGSKA (reference sequence). CDR3 sequence: CSARGSAGLGEQYF. CDR3 DNA sequence: TGCAGTGCTAGAGGCTCGGCGGGACTCGGTGAGCAGTACTTC.

In the case of this clonotype: A much larger clone is a single base away; this may be a read error. The chain has TRBV20-1 and TRBJ2-1, with TRBD2 as a possible D gene (6 bases). Per germline, CDR1 DFQATT and CDR2 SNEGSKA (reference sequence). CDR3 length: 14 residues. The CDR3 protein is CTARLWEAYNEQFF. For the CDR3, the DNA is TGCACTGCTAGATTGTGGGAGGCGTACAATGAGCAGTTCTTC.

This clonotype was seen more than once but under ten times. One end of the junction fails to match germline, which may point to a read error. The CDR3 loop is CASSPITTGTDTQYF. CDR3 DNA sequence: TGTGCTAGCAGCCCTATAACAACCGGCACAGATACGCAGTATTTT. This chain joins TRBV7-7 and TRBJ2-3; no clear D gene. There are 15 residues in the CDR3. Germline CDR1 SSHAT, CDR2 FNYEAQ (reference sequence).

There are many counts of this clonotype. This chain uses TRBV20-1 with TRBJ2-3, with 12 positions matching TRBD2. CDR3 length equals 16 residues. Germline lookup yields CDR1 DFQATT and CDR2 SNEGSKA (reference sequence). Trimming at V came to 4 bases and at J to 3 bases, leaving 8 bases not matched to a gene. The DNA of the CDR3 is TGCAGTGCTAAACCTTTACTAGCGGGAGGTACAGATACGCAGTATTTT. Its protein product is CSAKPLLAGGTDTQYF.

This clonotype was detected ten times or more. J is TRBJ2-2 and V is TRBV5-1; D uncertain. CDR3 size: 17 residues. With 1 base removed from V and 5 bases from J, the gap between germline ends came to 18 bases. Germline V gene sequence: CDR1 SGHRS, CDR2 YFSETQ. This chain's CDR3 is CASSLSNIGLETGELFF. The CDR3 DNA reads as TGCGCCAGCAGCTTGTCGAACATTGGCCTAGAAACCGGGGAGCTGTTTTTT.

As for this clonotype: A single base separates this from a much larger clone, so it may be a read error. This CDR3 is missing its conserved last phenylalanine or tryptophan, likely due to a read error. The chain links TRBV6-2 or TRBV6-3 to TRBJ2-1, with D perhaps given as TRBD1 or TRBD2 (5 bases each). In germline, CDR1 is MNHEY, CDR2 SVGEGT. Trimming pared 10 bases from V and 9 bases from J, leaving 31 bases between. This CDR3 spans 17 amino acids. The CDR3 DNA reads as TGTGCCACTATGATCGCCCGGGGCAATCGGCGAGGCGGTGAGCAGTTCTCC. Encoded protein: CATMIARGNRRGGEQFS.

The CDR3 loop is CASSFTVTGELFF. In nucleotides, the CDR3 is TGTGCCAGCAGCTTCACGGTAACCGGGGAGCTGTTTTTT. The gene calls are TRBV7-2 and TRBJ2-2; D ambiguous. Germline-derived CDR1 and CDR2 are SGHTA and FQGNSA. V was shortened by 3 bases and J by 5 bases, with 7 bases between the two germline ends. The CDR3 runs to 13 residues.

The J gene is TRBJ2-6, the V gene TRBV18, with unresolved D. V shed 1 base and J shed 0 bases, with 10 bases lying between them. The CDR3 is 17 amino acids. CDR1 and CDR2 from the germline V gene are KGHSH and LQKENI. The CDR3 is CASSPRQASSGANVLTF. DNA of the CDR3: TGTGCCAGCTCACCACGCCAGGCGAGCTCTGGGGCCAACGTCCTGACTTTC. Complete variable domain (other parts from reference TRBV18 and TRBJ2-6): NAGVMQNPRHLVRRRGQEARLRCSPMKGHSHVYWYRQLPEEGLKFMVYLQKENIIDESGMPKERFSAEFPKEGPSILRIQQVVRGDSAAYFCASSPRQASSGANVLTFGAGSRLTVL.

The sample holds many counts of this clonotype. The V call is TRBV5-1, the J call TRBJ2-1; 14 bases map to TRBD2. Germline V gene data show CDR1 as SGHRS and CDR2 as YFSETQ. This CDR3 is built from 14 residues. Losses at the gene ends were 4 bases for V and 9 bases for J; bases not matched to a gene: 3. CDR3 sequence: CASSTTSGRAEQFF. The CDR3 nucleotides read TGCGCCAGCAGCACGACTAGCGGGAGGGCTGAGCAGTTCTTC. Using reference TRBV5-1 and TRBJ2-1 for the parts outside the CDR3, the full variable domain is KAGVTQTPRYLIKTRGQQVTLSCSPISGHRSVSWYQQTPGQGLQFLFEYFSETQRNKGNFPGRFSGRQFSNSRSEMNVSTLELGDSALYLCASSTTSGRAEQFFGPGTRLTVL.